This T cell receptor beta chain was sequenced for a study of cytomegalovirus exposure and HLA in healthy donors. Study observations and caveats: Most sequenced TCRs were rare (though some public TCRs occurred in many donors). The majority of CMV-associated TCR beta chains were reported as apparently HLA-restricted in a later analysis. There were reportedly fewer N-insertions in an Asian-associated ancestry cluster than the roughly 670-donor mean, in a later analysis.

V lost 3 bases and J 1 base, leaving 6 bases between the germline ends. The CDR3 length is 13 residues. CDR1 and CDR2 from the germline V gene are KGHSH and LQKENI. This clone was seen just once. Its specificity is not known. PCR used 60 Vbeta primers and 13 Jbeta primers. In the original processing: In a later analysis, of around 83 million unique beta chains, around 11 million appeared in at least two donors. TCRdb's copy holds only in-frame clones and misses some; the assay was immunoSEQ multiplex PCR. V, J and clone size derive from that table, while D and trimming were established from the DNA sequence. The repertoire holds around 300,000 clones, with roughly two thirds as singletons.

This chain links TRBV18 with TRBJ1-1, with D tentatively TRBD1 (5 bases). Input material: PBMCs. The TCR was taken from a female donor in good health and CMV-seronegative. For the CDR3, the DNA is TGTGCCAGCTCACCGGGGGGGAACACTGAAGCTTTCTTT. It yields the protein CASSPGGNTEAFF.